Sequencing of this T cell receptor (beta chain) was carried out in a study of blood T cell repertoires in COVID-19. Study-wide context: PBMCs, B-cell-depleted T cells, or T cells provided the cDNA or gDNA that made up the material.

Study processing details: Researchers report that nucleated cell counts were estimated from reference gene primer amplification. Assay used: immunoSEQ multiplex PCR; TCRdb lists only in-frame clones, some missing. V, J and clone size reflect that table, while D and trimming were determined from the DNA. The top ten clones hold 1.5% to 2% of a sample with 45,000 to 55,000 clones, roughly 84% of them seen once. CDR1 is LNHDA and CDR2 is SQIVND in the germline V gene (reference sequence). The ends were cut back, 1 base at V and 5 bases at J, with 12 bases in the middle. CDR3 length: 14 residues. The receptor was isolated from a man in his fifties with acute or convalescent COVID-19. Material: peripheral blood. The chain carries TRBV19 and TRBJ2-7, with a tentative D call TRBD1 (6 bases). The CDR3 protein is CASSIVTGNHEQYF. The CDR3 DNA follows: TGTGCCAGTAGTATAGTTACAGGGAACCACGAGCAGTACTTC.